This record covers a single TCR beta chain. Its antigen is undetermined. This specimen comes from a study of radiation and T cells in renal cell carcinoma. Study-level results: In blood, top tumor clones expanded by 2 weeks, shrinking by 4. No pretreatment tumor biopsies were available for baseline clonotypes.

This sample's time point: blood 2 weeks post-SBRT. Stated treatment: 15 Gy SBRT to primary tumor, nephrectomy 4 weeks later. Blood was sampled at baseline, 2 weeks and 4 weeks after SBRT. The assay was immunoSEQ multiplex PCR, and TCRdb's table has in-frame clones only and misses some. Counted here are 120,000 or so clones, 85% to 90% occurring once; the ten biggest clones make up 5.5% to 6.5%. Germline lookup yields CDR1 SNHLY and CDR2 FYNNEI. This CDR3 comprises 15 residues. Trimming removed 7 bases at V and 1 base at J, with 11 bases between. This chain uses TRBV2 with TRBJ1-6, with D possibly matching TRBD1 (6 bases). The receptor's source is a woman in her seventies with renal cell carcinoma. Here the sequenced sample was blood, taken from a patient whose treatment included radiotherapy and nephrectomy. CDR3 protein: CASKGRGSYNSPLHF. The CDR3, as DNA: TGTGCCAGCAAGGGCAGGGGTTCCTATAATTCACCCCTCCACTTT.